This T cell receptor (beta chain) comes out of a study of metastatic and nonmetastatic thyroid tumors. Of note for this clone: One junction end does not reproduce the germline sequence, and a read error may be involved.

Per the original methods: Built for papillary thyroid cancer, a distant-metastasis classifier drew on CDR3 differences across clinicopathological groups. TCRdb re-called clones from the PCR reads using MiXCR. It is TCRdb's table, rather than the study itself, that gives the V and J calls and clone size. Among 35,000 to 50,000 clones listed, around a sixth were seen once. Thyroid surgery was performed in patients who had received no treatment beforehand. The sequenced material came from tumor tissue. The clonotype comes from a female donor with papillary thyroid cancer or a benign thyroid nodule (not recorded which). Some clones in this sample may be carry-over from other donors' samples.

CDR3 residues: CSAPLPGQGNYVYTF. The CDR3 DNA is TGCAGTGCTCCGCTCCCGGGGCAGGGGAACTATGTCTACACCTTC. The gene calls are TRBV20-1 and TRBJ1-2; possible D gene TRBD1, 6 bases. CDR3 length: 15 residues. CDR1 and CDR2 (germline): DFQATT, SNEGSKA (reference sequence).